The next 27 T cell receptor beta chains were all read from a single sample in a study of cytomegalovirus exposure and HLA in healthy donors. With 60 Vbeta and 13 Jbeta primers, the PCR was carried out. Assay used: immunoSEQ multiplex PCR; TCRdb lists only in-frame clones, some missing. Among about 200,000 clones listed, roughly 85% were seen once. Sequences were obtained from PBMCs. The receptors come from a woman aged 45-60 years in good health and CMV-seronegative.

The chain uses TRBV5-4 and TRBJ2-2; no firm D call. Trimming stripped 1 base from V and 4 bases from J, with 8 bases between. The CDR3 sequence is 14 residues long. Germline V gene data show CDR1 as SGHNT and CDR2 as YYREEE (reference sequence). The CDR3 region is CASSLRGSTGELFF. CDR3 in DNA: TGTGCCAGCAGCTTGCGCGGCAGCACCGGGGAGCTGTTTTTT.

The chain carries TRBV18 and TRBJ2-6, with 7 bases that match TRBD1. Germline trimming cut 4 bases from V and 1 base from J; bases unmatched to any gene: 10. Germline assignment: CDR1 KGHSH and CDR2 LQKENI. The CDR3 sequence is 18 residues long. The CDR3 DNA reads TGTGCCAGCTCACTTCAAGGGGGCTCTAATTCTGGGGCCAACGTCCTGACTTTC. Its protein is CASSLQGGSNSGANVLTF.

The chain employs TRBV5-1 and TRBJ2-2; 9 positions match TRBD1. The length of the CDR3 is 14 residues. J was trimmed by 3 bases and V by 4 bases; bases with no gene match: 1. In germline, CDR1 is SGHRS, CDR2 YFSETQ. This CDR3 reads CASSRDRDTGELFF. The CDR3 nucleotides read TGCGCCAGCAGCCGGGACAGGGACACCGGGGAGCTGTTTTTT.

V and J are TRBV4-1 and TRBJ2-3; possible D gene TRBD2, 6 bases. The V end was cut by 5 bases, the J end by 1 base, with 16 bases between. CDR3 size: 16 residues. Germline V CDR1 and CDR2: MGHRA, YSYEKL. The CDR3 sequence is CASSTRERGGTDTQYF. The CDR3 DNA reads TGCGCCAGCAGCACCCGGGAGAGGGGCGGCACAGATACGCAGTATTTT.

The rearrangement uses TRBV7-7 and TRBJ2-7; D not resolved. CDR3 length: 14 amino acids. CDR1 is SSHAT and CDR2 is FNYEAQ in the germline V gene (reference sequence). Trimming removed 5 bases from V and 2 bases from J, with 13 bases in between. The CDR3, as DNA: TGTGCCAGCAGCCCTCGACTCGGTCCCTACGAGCAGTACTTC. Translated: CASSPRLGPYEQYF.

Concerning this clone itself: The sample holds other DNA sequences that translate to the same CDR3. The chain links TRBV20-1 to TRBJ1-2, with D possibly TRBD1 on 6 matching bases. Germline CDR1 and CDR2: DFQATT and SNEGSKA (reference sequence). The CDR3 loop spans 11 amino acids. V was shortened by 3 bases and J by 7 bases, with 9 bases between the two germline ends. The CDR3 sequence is CSASTGLGYTF. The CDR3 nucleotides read TGCAGTGCTAGTACAGGGCTTGGCTACACCTTC.

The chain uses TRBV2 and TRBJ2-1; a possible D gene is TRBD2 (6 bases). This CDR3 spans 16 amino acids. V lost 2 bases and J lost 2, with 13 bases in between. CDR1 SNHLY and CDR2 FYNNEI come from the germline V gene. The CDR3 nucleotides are TGTGCCAGCAGTGAAAGGAGGGCGGGAACCTACAATGAGCAGTTCTTC. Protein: CASSERRAGTYNEQFF. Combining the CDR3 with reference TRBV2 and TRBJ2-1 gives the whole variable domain EPEVTQTPSHQVTQMGQEVILRCVPISNHLYFYWYRQILGQKVEFLVSFYNNEISEKSEIFDDQFSVERPDGSNFTLKIRSTKLEDSAMYFCASSERRAGTYNEQFFGPGTRLTVL.

This CDR3 is CASSLGQANQQYF. The CDR3 DNA reads as TGTGCCAGCAGTTTGGGACAGGCCAACCAGCAGTACTTC. The chain is built from TRBV27 and TRBJ2-5, with 8 positions matching TRBD1. With 3 bases clipped from V and 11 bases from J, the junction kept 8 bases outside the gene matches. Germline V gives CDR1 MNHEY, CDR2 SMNVEV (reference sequence). This CDR3 has 13 residues.

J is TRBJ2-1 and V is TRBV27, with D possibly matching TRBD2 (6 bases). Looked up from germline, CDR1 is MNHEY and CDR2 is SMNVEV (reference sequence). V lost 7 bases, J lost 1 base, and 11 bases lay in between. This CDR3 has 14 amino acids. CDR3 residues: CASTTGGSYNEQFF. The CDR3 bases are TGTGCCAGCACTACCGGGGGTTCCTACAATGAGCAGTTCTTC.

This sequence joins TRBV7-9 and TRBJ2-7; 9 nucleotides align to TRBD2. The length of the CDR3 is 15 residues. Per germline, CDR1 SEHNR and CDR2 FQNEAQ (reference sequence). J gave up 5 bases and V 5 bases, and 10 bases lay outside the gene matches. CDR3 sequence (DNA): TGTGCCAGCAGCCTCGGGGGTGGCGGGAGGGACGAGCAGTACTTC. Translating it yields CASSLGGGGRDEQYF.

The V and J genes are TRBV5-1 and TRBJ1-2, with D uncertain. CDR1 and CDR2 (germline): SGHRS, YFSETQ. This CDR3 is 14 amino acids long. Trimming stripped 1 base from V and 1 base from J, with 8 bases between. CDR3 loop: CASSLLANNYGYTF. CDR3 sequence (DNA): TGCGCCAGCAGCTTGTTAGCTAATAACTATGGCTACACCTTC.

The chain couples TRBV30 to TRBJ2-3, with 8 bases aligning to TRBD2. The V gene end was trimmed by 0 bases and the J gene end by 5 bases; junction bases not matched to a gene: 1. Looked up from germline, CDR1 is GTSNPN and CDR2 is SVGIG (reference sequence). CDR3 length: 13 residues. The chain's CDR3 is CAWSVRGGDTQYF. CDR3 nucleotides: TGTGCCTGGAGTGTACGGGGGGGAGATACGCAGTATTTT.

CDR3 residues: CASSRDSSYEQYF. CDR3 bases: TGTGCCAGCAGCCGGGACAGCTCCTACGAGCAGTACTTC. J is TRBJ2-7 and V is TRBV27; the match to TRBD1 covers 7 bases. The germline V gene encodes CDR1 MNHEY and CDR2 SMNVEV (reference sequence). The CDR3 is 13 residues long. V lost 6 bases to trimming and J lost 0 bases; unmatched junction nucleotides: 2.

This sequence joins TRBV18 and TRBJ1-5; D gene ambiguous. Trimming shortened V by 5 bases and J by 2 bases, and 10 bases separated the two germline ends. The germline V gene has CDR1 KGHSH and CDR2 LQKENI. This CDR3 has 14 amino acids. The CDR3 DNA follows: TGTGCCAGCTCAGAGGGAGGCGGCAATCAGCCCCAGCATTTT. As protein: CASSEGGGNQPQHF.

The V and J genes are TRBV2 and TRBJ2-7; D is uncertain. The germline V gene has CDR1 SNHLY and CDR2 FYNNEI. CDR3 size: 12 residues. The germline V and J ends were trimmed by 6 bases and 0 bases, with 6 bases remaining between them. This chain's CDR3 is CASRPTSYEQYF. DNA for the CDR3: TGTGCCAGCAGGCCTACCTCCTACGAGCAGTACTTC.

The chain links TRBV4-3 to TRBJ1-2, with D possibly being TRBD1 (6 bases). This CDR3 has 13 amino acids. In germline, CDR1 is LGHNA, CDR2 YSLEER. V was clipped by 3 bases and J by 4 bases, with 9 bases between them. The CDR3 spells CASSQIGGYGYTF. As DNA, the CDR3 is TGCGCCAGCAGCCAGATAGGGGGCTATGGCTACACCTTC.

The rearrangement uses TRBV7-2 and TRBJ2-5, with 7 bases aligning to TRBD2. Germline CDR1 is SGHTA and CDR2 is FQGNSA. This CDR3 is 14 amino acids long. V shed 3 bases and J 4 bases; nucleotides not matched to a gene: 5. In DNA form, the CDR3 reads TGTGCCAGCAGCTTCGGCGGGAGAGGAGAGACCCAGTACTTC. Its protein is CASSFGGRGETQYF.

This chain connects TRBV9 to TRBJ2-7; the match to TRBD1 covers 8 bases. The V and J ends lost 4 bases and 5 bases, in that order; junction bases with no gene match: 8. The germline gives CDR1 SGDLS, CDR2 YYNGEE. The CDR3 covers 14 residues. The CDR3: CASSIGQGGNEQYF. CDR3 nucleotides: TGTGCCAGCAGCATTGGACAGGGAGGAAACGAGCAGTACTTC.

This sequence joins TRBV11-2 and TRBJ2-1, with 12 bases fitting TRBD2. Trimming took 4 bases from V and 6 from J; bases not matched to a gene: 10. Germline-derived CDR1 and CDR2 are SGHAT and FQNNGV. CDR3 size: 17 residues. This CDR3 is CASSSYASGRAVNEQFF. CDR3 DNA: TGTGCCAGCAGCTCCTACGCTAGCGGGAGGGCCGTCAATGAGCAGTTCTTC.

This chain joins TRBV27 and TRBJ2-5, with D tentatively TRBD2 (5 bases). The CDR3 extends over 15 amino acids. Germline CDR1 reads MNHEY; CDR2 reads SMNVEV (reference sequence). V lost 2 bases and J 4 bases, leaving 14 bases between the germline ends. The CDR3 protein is CASSLGPGIVETQYF. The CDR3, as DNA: TGTGCCAGCAGTTTAGGGCCGGGGATTGTAGAGACCCAGTACTTC.

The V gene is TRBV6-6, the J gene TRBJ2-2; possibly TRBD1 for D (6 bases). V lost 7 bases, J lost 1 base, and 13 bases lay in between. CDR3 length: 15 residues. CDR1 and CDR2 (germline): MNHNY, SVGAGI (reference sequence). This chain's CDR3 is CASNPGTKNTGELFF. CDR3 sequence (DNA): TGTGCCAGCAACCCCGGGACAAAGAACACCGGGGAGCTGTTTTTT.

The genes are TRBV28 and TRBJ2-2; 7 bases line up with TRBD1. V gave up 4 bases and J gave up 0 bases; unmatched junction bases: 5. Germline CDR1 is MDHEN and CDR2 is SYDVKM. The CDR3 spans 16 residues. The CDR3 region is CASSSSGTANTGELFF. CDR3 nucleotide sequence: TGTGCCAGCAGTTCTTCCGGGACAGCGAACACCGGGGAGCTGTTTTTT.

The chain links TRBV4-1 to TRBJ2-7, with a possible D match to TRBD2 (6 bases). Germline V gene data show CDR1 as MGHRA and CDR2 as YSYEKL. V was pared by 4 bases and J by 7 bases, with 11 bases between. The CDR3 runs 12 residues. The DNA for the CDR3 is TGCGCCAGCAGCCCCCCCCGGGGGGAGCAGTACTTC. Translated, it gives CASSPPRGEQYF.

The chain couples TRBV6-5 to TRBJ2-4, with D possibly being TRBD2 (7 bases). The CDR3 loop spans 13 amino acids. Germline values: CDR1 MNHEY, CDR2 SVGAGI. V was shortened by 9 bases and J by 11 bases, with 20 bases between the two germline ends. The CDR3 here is CASRDTGRNLQYF. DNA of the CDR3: TGTGCCAGTCGGGACACCGGGAGGAACCTTCAGTACTTC.

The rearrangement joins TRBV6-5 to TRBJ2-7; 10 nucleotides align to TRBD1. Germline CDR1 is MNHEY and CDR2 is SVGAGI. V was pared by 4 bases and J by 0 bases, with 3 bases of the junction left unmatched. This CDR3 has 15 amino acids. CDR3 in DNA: TGTGCCAGCAGTTCCTGGACAGGGGGCTCCTACGAGCAGTACTTC. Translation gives CASSSWTGGSYEQYF.

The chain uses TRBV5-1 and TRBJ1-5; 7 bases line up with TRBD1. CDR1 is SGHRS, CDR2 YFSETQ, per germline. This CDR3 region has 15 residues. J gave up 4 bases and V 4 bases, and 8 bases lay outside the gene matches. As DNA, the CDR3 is TGCGCCAGCAGCCGGACAGGATCATCAAATCAGCCCCAGCATTTT. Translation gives CASSRTGSSNQPQHF.

The CDR3 spells CASSDSPGQSGGYTF. In DNA form, the CDR3 reads TGTGCCAGCAGTGACTCTCCGGGTCAGAGTGGTGGCTACACCTTC. The rearrangement links TRBV6-4 to TRBJ1-2; D is undetermined. The length of the CDR3 is 15 residues. The V end was cut by 0 bases, the J end by 7 bases, with 15 bases between. CDR1 and CDR2 from the germline V gene are MRHNA and SNTAGT.